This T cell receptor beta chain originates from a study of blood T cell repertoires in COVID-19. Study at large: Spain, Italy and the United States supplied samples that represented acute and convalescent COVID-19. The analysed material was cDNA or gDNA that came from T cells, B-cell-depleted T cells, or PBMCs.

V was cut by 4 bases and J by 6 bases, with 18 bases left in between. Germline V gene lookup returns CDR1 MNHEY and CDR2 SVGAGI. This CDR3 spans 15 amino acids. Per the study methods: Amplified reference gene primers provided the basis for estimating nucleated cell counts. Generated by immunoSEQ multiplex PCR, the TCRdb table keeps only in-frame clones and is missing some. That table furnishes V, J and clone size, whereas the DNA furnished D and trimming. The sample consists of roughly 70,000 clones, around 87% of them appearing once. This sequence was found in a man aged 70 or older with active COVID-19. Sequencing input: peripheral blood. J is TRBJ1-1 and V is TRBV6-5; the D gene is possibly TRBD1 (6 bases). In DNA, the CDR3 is TGTGCCAGCAGTTCCGGGGGGGGGCTCGAGGCTGAAGCTTTCTTT. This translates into CASSSGGGLEAEAFF.